Below, 16 T cell receptor beta chains from the same sample are listed, as sequenced in a study of blood T cell repertoires in COVID-19. Libraries were prepared by immunoSEQ multiplex PCR; TCRdb keeps only in-frame clonotypes and omits some of them. This sample yields around 290,000 clones, of which roughly 89% are seen a single time; about 5% belongs to the top ten. Sequencing input: peripheral blood. The receptors were gathered from a man aged 35-49 years with acute or convalescent COVID-19.

This chain links TRBV5-4 with TRBJ1-2; 8 bases align to TRBD1. From germline, CDR1 is SGHNT and CDR2 YYREEE (reference sequence). The CDR3 length is 16 residues. Losses at the gene ends were 4 bases for V and 2 bases for J; bases not matched to a gene: 10. The CDR3 here is CASSPNGQGGNYGYTF. As DNA, the CDR3 is TGTGCCAGCAGCCCGAACGGACAGGGCGGGAACTATGGCTACACCTTC.

Points on this clone: The same CDR3 also results from other DNA sequences found in this sample. The genes are TRBV11-3 and TRBJ2-2, with 9 bases aligning to TRBD1. From germline, CDR1 is SGHNT and CDR2 YENEEA. V lost 5 bases and J lost 1; bases outside the gene matches: 2. The length of the CDR3 is 15 residues. In nucleotides, the CDR3 is TGTGCCAGCAGCCCGGACAGGGGGAACACCGGGGAGCTGTTTTTT. It is translated as CASSPDRGNTGELFF.

J is TRBJ1-1 and V is TRBV5-1, with D hard to call. This CDR3 spans 14 amino acids. V shed 1 base and J shed 0 bases, with 7 bases lying between them. CDR1 and CDR2 (germline): SGHRS, YFSETQ. CDR3 bases: TGCGCCAGCAGCTTGTATTTTATGAACACTGAAGCTTTCTTT. It translates to CASSLYFMNTEAFF.

A word on this clone: This sample also contains other DNA sequences that code for the same CDR3. The chain joins TRBV6-5 to TRBJ1-1; perhaps TRBD1 as D (5 bases). Looked up from germline, CDR1 is MNHEY and CDR2 is SVGAGI. V was cut by 6 bases and J by 0 bases, with 8 bases left in between. The CDR3 has 13 amino acids. CDR3 amino acids: CASSTGLNTEAFF. Written as DNA, the CDR3 is TGTGCCAGCAGCACAGGACTGAACACTGAAGCTTTCTTT.

This clone was counted between two and nine times. This chain joins TRBV4-2 and TRBJ1-1; perhaps TRBD1 as D (5 bases). In germline, CDR1 is LGHNA, CDR2 YNFKEQ. There are 14 residues in the CDR3. Between the trimmed V and J ends, which lost 5 bases and 1 base, there was a span of 11 bases. Written as DNA, the CDR3 is TGTGCCAGCAGCGGAGGGGAGGGGAACACTGAAGCTTTCTTT. It encodes CASSGGEGNTEAFF.

This clone has just a few counts. J is TRBJ1-4 and V is TRBV19; D is unresolved. V was pared by 3 bases and J by 5 bases, with 13 bases between. Germline loops: CDR1 LNHDA, CDR2 SQIVND (reference sequence). CDR3 length equals 15 residues. The CDR3: CASSITATGNEKLFF. CDR3 nucleotide sequence: TGTGCCAGTAGTATCACAGCTACTGGAAATGAAAAACTGTTTTTT.

This clone was found once. The chain couples TRBV25-1 to TRBJ1-2; D is possibly TRBD1 (5 bases). V dropped 3 bases and J dropped 8 bases, with 16 bases sitting between them. This CDR3 comprises 14 residues. Germline V gene sequence: CDR1 MGHDK, CDR2 SYGVNS. CDR3 in amino acids: CASSDLTRAAGYTF. The CDR3 bases are TGTGCCAGCAGTGACCTTACCAGGGCGGCGGGCTACACCTTC.

The chain recombines TRBV30 with TRBJ2-7; perhaps TRBD2 as D (7 bases). The germline gives CDR1 GTSNPN, CDR2 SVGIG (reference sequence). The CDR3 extends over 15 amino acids. V dropped 1 base and J dropped 3 bases, with 16 bases sitting between them. This CDR3 is CAWSEGGVKDYEQYF. The CDR3 DNA is TGTGCCTGGAGTGAGGGGGGGGTCAAGGACTACGAGCAGTACTTC. Using reference TRBV30 and TRBJ2-7 for the parts outside the CDR3, the full variable domain is SQTIHQWPATLVQPVGSPLSLECTVEGTSNPNLYWYRQAAGRGLQLLFYSVGIGQISSEVPQNLSASRPQDRQFILSSKKLLLSDSGFYLCAWSEGGVKDYEQYFGPGTRLTVT.

The chain is built from TRBV10-2 and TRBJ1-2; 10 nucleotides line up with TRBD1. Unmatched junction bases numbered 8, after V lost 8 bases and J lost 8 bases. The length of the CDR3 is 13 residues. The germline V gene encodes CDR1 WSHSY and CDR2 SAAADI. DNA of the CDR3: TGCGCCAGCGGGACAGGGGCCCCGCGAGGCTACACCTTC. Encoded protein: CASGTGAPRGYTF.

This chain uses TRBV4-1 with TRBJ2-3; D uncertain. The length of the CDR3 is 14 residues. From germline, CDR1 is MGHRA and CDR2 YSYEKL. V lost 1 base and J 2 bases, leaving 7 bases between the germline ends. The CDR3 region is CASSQVDFTDTQYF. The CDR3 DNA sequence: TGCGCCAGCAGCCAAGTCGACTTCACAGATACGCAGTATTTT.

V and J are TRBV5-6 and TRBJ2-1; perhaps TRBD2 as D (5 bases). CDR3 size: 15 residues. CDR1 is SGHDT, CDR2 YYEEEE, per germline. With 3 bases removed from V and 4 bases from J, the gap between germline ends came to 14 bases. For the CDR3, the DNA is TGTGCCAGCAGCTCCCCCCCCGGAGGATACAATGAGCAGTTCTTC. It codes for CASSSPPGGYNEQFF.

The chain combines TRBV9 with TRBJ2-1; D might be TRBD1 (5 bases). Germline V gene lookup returns CDR1 SGDLS and CDR2 YYNGEE. The length of the CDR3 is 12 residues. The V end lost 0 bases, the J end lost 9 bases, and 7 bases lay between the germline ends. The chain's CDR3 is CASSVVRGEQFF. CDR3 nucleotide sequence: TGTGCCAGCAGCGTAGTAAGGGGTGAGCAGTTCTTC.

V and J are TRBV5-5 and TRBJ1-1, with no clear D. The CDR3 extends over 11 amino acids. V was cut by 4 bases and J by 7 bases, with 8 bases left in between. Germline V gene lookup returns CDR1 SGHKS and CDR2 YYEKEE (reference sequence). DNA for the CDR3: TGTGCCAGCAGCGACTGGGTTGAAGCTTTCTTT. Translating it yields CASSDWVEAFF.

V usage is TRBV5-1 and J usage is TRBJ1-6; TRBD1 aligns across 8 bases. V gave up 2 bases and J gave up 5 bases; unmatched junction bases: 3. The CDR3 length is 15 residues. Germline V gives CDR1 SGHRS, CDR2 YFSETQ. CDR3 coding DNA: TGCGCCAGCAGCTTCAGGACAGGGAATAATTCACCCCTCCACTTT. Translation gives CASSFRTGNNSPLHF.

The chain carries TRBV12-5 and TRBJ2-1; TRBD2 matches 9 bases. This CDR3 is 13 amino acids long. Germline lookup yields CDR1 LGHNT and CDR2 FRNRAP. V shed 1 base, J shed 13 bases, and the junction held 5 bases outside the gene matches. The CDR3 DNA reads as TGTGCTAGTGGTTTGGCAATAGCGGGGGCTCAGTTCTTC. Translating gives CASGLAIAGAQFF.

The chain couples TRBV5-1 to TRBJ2-1, with TRBD2 matching over 9 bases. The V gene end was trimmed by 3 bases and the J gene end by 5 bases; junction bases not matched to a gene: 9. CDR1 SGHRS and CDR2 YFSETQ come from the germline V gene. The CDR3 contains 16 residues. The chain's CDR3 is CASSWGSGGSHNEQFF. In DNA form, the CDR3 reads TGCGCCAGCAGCTGGGGAAGCGGGGGGTCGCACAATGAGCAGTTCTTC.